This T cell receptor (beta chain) was identified in a study of T cells after yellow fever vaccination. Study-wide context: Researchers used SMART-Seq v4 Ultra Low Input to prepare fractions that had low cell numbers. General study results and limits: Compared with primary, the secondary response was weaker and peaked at day 5, not 15.

Details on this clonotype: Its antigen is as yet unknown.

CDR1 and CDR2 (germline): MDHEN, SYDVKM. V dropped 8 bases and J dropped 3 bases, with 14 bases sitting between them. The CDR3 totals 14 residues. The authors made TCR cDNA by 5'RACE template switching, adding a universal primer site and UMIs. TCRdb fed the 5' RACE reads into MiXCR, producing one record per CDR3 protein. The data show 95,000 to 150,000 distinct CDR3 sequences, approximately 16% seen once. The specimen comprised CD8+ T cells sorted from PBMCs, sampled 5 days after the yellow fever booster vaccination. This TCR was sampled from a man younger than 35 who received the YFV17D yellow fever vaccine. V and J are TRBV28 and TRBJ1-5; weak D call: TRBD1 (5 bases). CDR3 in amino acids: CASGIRGTNQPQHF. The CDR3 coding sequence is TGTGCCAGCGGTATTCGCGGGACCAATCAGCCCCAGCATTTT.